This T cell receptor (beta chain) stems from a study of T cell responses to AZD1222 COVID-19 vaccine. Generated by immunoSEQ multiplex PCR, the TCRdb table keeps only in-frame clones and is missing some. The data contain 100,000 to 150,000 clones, 88% of them seen just once; the ten biggest clones take up 4.5% to 6%. The CDR3 runs 13 residues. V lost 2 bases to trimming and J lost 10 bases; unmatched junction nucleotides: 4. Germline values: CDR1 MNHEY, CDR2 SVGAGI. Regarding the study as a whole: Only six or seven AZD1222 recipients tested seropositive at baseline. No repertoire was sampled before or during the peak T cell response, only after it.

As to this clone: Antigen: not known.

The clonotype comes from an adult in good health. This chain joins TRBV6-5 and TRBJ2-1; 8 nucleotides line up with TRBD1. The input for sequencing was peripheral blood, taken on day 0 of AZD1222 vaccination. DNA for the CDR3: TGTGCCAGCAGTTACCTTGGGACAGGCGAGCAGTTCTTC. Its translation: CASSYLGTGEQFF.